These T cell receptor beta chains were read from a single sample in a study of blood T cell repertoires in COVID-19. TCRdb keeps only in-frame clones here, not all; method: immunoSEQ multiplex PCR. The table lists roughly 300,000 clones, around 92% of them singletons. Sequencing used peripheral blood. The origin of the receptors is a woman between 25 and 40 years old with COVID-19, enrolled during active disease. Both conserved end residues are part of each CDR3. The D gene is left open where the match is weak. The size entry is marked missing in some rows and otherwise reads once, few, many or a size class.

V gene	clone size	D gene	J gene	CDR3 DNA	CDR3 protein
TRBV29-1	NA	NA	TRBJ1-1	TGCAGCGTTATGAGTTATTGGGGAGATAATACTGAAGCTTTCTTT	CSVMSYWGDNTEAFF
TRBV7-8	NA	NA	TRBJ2-2	TGTGCCAGCAGCTTAGGTACCAGGCTGAACACCGGGGAGCTGTTTTTT	CASSLGTRLNTGELFF
TRBV7-9	NA	NA	TRBJ2-1	TGTGCCAGCAGCTTAGGAGATAGCACCGATGAGCAGTTCTTC	CASSLGDSTDEQFF
TRBV9	NA	NA	TRBJ1-2	TGTGCCAGCAGCGTAGAAGGAGATACCTATGGCTACACCTTC	CASSVEGDTYGYTF
TRBV20-1	NA	NA	TRBJ1-1	TGCAGCTATCGGGAGAACACTGAAGCTTTCTTT	CSYRENTEAFF
TRBV11-2	NA	TRBD1	TRBJ1-2	TGTGCCAGCAGCCTCGACAGGGGAAGAGGCTACACCTTC	CASSLDRGRGYTF
TRBV6-5	once	TRBD1	TRBJ2-5	TGTGCCAGCAGTTCCGTCGGGACAGGGGAATGGGAGACCCAGTACTTC	CASSSVGTGEWETQYF
TRBV25-1	NA	TRBD1	TRBJ2-5	TGTGCCAGCAGCCCCCTGGGACAGGGCATTACACGGGAGACCCAGTACTTC	CASSPLGQGITRETQYF
TRBV19	NA	NA	TRBJ2-7	TGTGCCAGTAGTATAGCGGGGGTTGTCTACGAGCAGTACTTC	CASSIAGVVYEQYF
TRBV14	NA	TRBD1	TRBJ1-2	TGTGCCAGCAGCCAAGCTTGGACAGGGAAATGGGATGGCTACACCTTC	CASSQAWTGKWDGYTF